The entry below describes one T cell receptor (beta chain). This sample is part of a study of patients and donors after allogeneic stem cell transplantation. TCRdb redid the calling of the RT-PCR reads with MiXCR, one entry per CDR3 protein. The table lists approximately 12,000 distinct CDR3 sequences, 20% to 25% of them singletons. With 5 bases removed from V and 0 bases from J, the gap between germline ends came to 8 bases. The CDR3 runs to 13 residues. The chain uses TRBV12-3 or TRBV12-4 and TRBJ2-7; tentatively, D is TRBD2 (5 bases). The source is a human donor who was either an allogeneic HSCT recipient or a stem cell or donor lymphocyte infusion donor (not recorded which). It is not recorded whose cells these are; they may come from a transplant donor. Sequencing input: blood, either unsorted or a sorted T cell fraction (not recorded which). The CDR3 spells CASSPGNSYEQYF. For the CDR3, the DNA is TGTGCCAGCAGTCCCGGGAACTCCTACGAGCAGTACTTC.